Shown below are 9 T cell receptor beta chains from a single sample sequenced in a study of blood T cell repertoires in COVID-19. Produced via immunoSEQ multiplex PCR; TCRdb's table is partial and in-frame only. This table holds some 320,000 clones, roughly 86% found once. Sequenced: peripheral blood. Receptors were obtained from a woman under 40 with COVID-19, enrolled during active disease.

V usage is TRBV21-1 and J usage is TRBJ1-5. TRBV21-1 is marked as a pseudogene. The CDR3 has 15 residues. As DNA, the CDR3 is TGTGCCAGCAGCAAAGCCCGGGGTAGTCATCAGCCCCAGCATTTT. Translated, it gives CASSKARGSHQPQHF.

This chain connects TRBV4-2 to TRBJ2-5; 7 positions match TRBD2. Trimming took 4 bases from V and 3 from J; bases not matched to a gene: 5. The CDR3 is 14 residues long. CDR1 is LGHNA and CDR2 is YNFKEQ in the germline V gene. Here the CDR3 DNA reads TGTGCCAGCAGCCCCGGACTAGTGGAAGAGACCCAGTACTTC. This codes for CASSPGLVEETQYF.

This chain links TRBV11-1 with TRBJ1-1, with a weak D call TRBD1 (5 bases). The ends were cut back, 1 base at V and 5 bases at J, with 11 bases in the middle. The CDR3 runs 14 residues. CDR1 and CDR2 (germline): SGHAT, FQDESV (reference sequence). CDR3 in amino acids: CASSLGGAGTEAFF. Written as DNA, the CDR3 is TGTGCCAGCAGCTTAGGGGGCGCGGGAACTGAAGCTTTCTTT.

Here the CDR3 reads CASSLDRGETQYF. The CDR3 DNA reads as TGTGCCAGCAGCCTTGACAGGGGCGAGACCCAGTACTTC. The V gene is TRBV5-4, the J gene TRBJ2-5; 8 nucleotides agree with TRBD1. V shed 4 bases, J shed 5 bases, and the junction held 4 bases outside the gene matches. The length of the CDR3 is 13 residues. Germline assignment: CDR1 SGHNT and CDR2 YYREEE (reference sequence).

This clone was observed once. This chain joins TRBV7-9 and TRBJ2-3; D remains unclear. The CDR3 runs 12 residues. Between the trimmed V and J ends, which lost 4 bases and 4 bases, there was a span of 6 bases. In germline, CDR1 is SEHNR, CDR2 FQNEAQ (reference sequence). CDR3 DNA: TGTGCCAGCAGCTCCCCGTCAGATACGCAGTATTTT. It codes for CASSSPSDTQYF.

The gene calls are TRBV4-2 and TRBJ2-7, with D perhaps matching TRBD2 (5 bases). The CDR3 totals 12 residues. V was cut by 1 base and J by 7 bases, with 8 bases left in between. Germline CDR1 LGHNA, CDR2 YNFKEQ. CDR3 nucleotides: TGTGCCAGCAGCCAAGGCGGGCGGGAGCAGTACTTC. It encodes CASSQGGREQYF.

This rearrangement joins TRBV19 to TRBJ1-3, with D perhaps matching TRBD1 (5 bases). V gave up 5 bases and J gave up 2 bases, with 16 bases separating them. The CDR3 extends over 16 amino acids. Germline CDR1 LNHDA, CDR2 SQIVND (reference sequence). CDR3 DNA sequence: TGTGCCAGTAGTCCCCCCCGGCCAGGGACTGGAAACACCATATATTTT. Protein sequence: CASSPPRPGTGNTIYF.

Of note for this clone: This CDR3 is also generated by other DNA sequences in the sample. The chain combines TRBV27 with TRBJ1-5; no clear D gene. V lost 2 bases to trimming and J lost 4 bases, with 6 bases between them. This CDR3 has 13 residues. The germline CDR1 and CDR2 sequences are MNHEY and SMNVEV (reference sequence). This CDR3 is CASSLRGNQPQHF. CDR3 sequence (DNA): TGTGCCAGCAGTTTACGGGGAAATCAGCCCCAGCATTTT.

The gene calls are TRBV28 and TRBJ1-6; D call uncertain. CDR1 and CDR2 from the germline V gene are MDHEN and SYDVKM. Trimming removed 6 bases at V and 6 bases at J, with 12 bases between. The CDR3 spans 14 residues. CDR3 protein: CASSQRLSNSPLHF. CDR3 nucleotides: TGTGCCAGCAGCCAACGACTGAGTAATTCACCCCTCCACTTT.